This T cell receptor beta chain was found in a study of blood T cell repertoires in COVID-19 (dated by TCRdb to the early 2020s). As for the study more broadly: The collaborator samples originated in the United States, Italy and Spain and spanned the acute and convalescent phases of COVID-19. Where available, HLA class I and class II types were taken from metadata supplied by the sample provider and were not determined by assay-based typing. The material from the prospective study consisted of cDNA or gDNA derived from T cells, B-cell-depleted T cells, or PBMCs. Subjects who had been exposed to COVID-19, were actively infected with it, or had recovered from it provided the deeply sampled blood TCRbeta repertoires that made up the dataset. The samples were drawn from two sources: the first 160 participants of the ongoing ImmuneRACE study, and 1,000 to 1,500 subjects contributed by 6 global collaborators. The repertoires were released in a freely available public database intended as a resource for research on the immune response to SARS-CoV-2. Nearly every sample came with metadata listing a de-identified subject ID, COVID-19 status, age in years and sex.

Measured from the cysteine to the phenylalanine, the CDR3 is 14 residues long. The entry retains the CDR3 DNA only, 42 bases that are in frame from base 1. The trim is 4 bases for V and 2 bases for J, with a gap of 9 bases between the germline ends. CDR1 and CDR2, looked up from the germline V gene, are SGHAT and FQNNGV. Whole blood was collected in K2EDTA tubes by collaborating institutions according to the institutions' own protocols. For TCRbeta analysis, collaborators shipped samples as frozen whole blood, isolated PBMCs, or DNA extracted from either of those sample types. With regard to this clone: Its target antigen remains unknown. No much larger clonotype is one base removed from it; base qualities were not supplied.

Overall study results and their limits: How much clinical and demographic metadata was included differed by source and by participant, and the metadata was provided uncurated.

The immunoSEQ Assay, a bias-controlled multiplex PCR, was used to amplify TCRbeta CDR3 regions from genomic DNA. Under the source paper's analysis protocol: Within the assay, amplification of reference gene primers was used to estimate how many nucleated cells each sample contained. Sequence reads were collapsed and filtered to measure the absolute abundance of every unique TCRbeta CDR3 rearrangement. Productive Simpson clonality was computed per sample as the square root of Simpson's diversity index over productive rearrangements. Held by TCRdb, this immuneACCESS table contains in-frame sequences only and omits some clones. Under half of the omission traces to an unresolved V gene where checked; the cause of the rest is unknown. D and trimming come from the DNA, and the V and J calls and clone size come from that table. Recorded for this sample are roughly 180,000 clones; under 85% of them occurred a single time. Of the sample, 17% is held by the ten largest clones.

This receptor was obtained from a man in his 60s with active or convalescent COVID-19. Sequenced material: peripheral blood. The chain was built from TRBV11-2 and TRBJ1-5, with no confidently assigned D gene. The nucleotide sequence reads TGTGCCAGCAGCTCAAACAGAGGCAATCAGCCCCAGCATTTT. This gives the protein CASSSNRGNQPQHF.